The T cell receptor (beta chain) described here comes from a study of CXCR3 chemokines and chemotherapy response in bladder cancer. By sample fraction, this clonotype is medium-sized. Using its own MiXCR run on the PCR reads, TCRdb lists one record per CDR3 protein. This table holds about 8,100 distinct CDR3 sequences, around 12% found once. This CDR3 contains 13 residues. CDR1 is LNHDA and CDR2 is SQIVND in the germline V gene (reference sequence). With 6 bases removed from V and 5 bases from J, the gap between germline ends came to 14 bases. This chain connects TRBV19 to TRBJ2-7; a possible D gene is TRBD1 (6 bases). This receptor was identified in a human donor with bladder cancer that responded to neoadjuvant chemotherapy. Sampling was conducted from a patient whose treatment included neoadjuvant chemotherapy. CDR3 coding DNA: TGTGCCAGTAGACCCGACAGGTCGAACGAGCAGTACTTC. As protein: CASRPDRSNEQYF. Based on the CDR3 plus reference TRBV19 and TRBJ2-7, the full variable domain is DGGITQSPKYLFRKEGQNVTLSCEQNLNHDAMYWYRQDPGQGLRLIYYSQIVNDFQKGDIAEGYSVSREKKESFPLTVTSAQKNPTAFYLCASRPDRSNEQYFGPGTRLTVT.